This T cell receptor beta chain was sequenced for a study of vaccination and CD4 T cells after COVID-19. Study information: In culture, cells were exposed to overlapping spike peptides from SARS-CoV-2, HCoV-NL63, HCoV-OC43 and HCoV-229E. Study-wide results and limits: Relatively small numbers of convalescent patients were studied, with no early post-infection timepoints included.

The table lists this clonotype with a few counts. What it recognizes is unknown. Researchers used the Oncomine TCR Beta short-read assay to sequence DNA from cultured CD4+ T cells. Using its own MiXCR run on the PCR reads, TCRdb lists one record per CDR3 protein. The sample includes some 7,900 distinct CDR3 sequences, around 30% of them seen just once. This CDR3 comprises 13 residues. Germline-derived CDR1 and CDR2 are SNHLY and FYNNEI. Deletions cut 4 bases from V and 1 base from J, with 7 bases between. Indicated treatment: roughly 10-day PBMC culture with coronavirus spike peptide pools or control peptides (ViraFEST assay). Pre-COVID-19 pandemic sampling (2011-2018) yielded the unexposed donor's CD4+ T cells.

The clonotype comes from a human donor in good health. The specimen was CD4+ T cells from blood, cultured in vitro. The chain joins TRBV2 to TRBJ1-1; D unclear. This CDR3 is CASSVGENTEAFF. In DNA, the CDR3 is TGTGCCAGCAGTGTTGGGGAGAACACTGAAGCTTTCTTT.